The rows below give T cell receptor beta chains drawn from one sample of a study of blood T cell repertoires in COVID-19. Some clones are missing from TCRdb's copy, which holds only in-frame ones; the method was immunoSEQ multiplex PCR. The sample consists of more than 70,000 clones, 75% to 90% of them appearing once. Sequenced: peripheral blood. All receptors derive from a man aged 50 or older with active COVID-19. The CDR3 runs from the conserved cysteine through the conserved F or W. A D gene is named only where the DNA matches it firmly. Some rows mark clone size as missing; the rest say once, few, many or name a class of expanded clone.

-	TRBJ2-1	-	TRBV3-1/TRBV3-2	CASSQEMGASYNEQFF	TGTGCCAGCAGCCAAGAAATGGGGGCATCCTACAATGAGCAGTTCTTC
-	TRBJ2-6	once	TRBV29-1	CSVAGATGANVLTF	TGCAGCGTTGCTGGGGCCACTGGGGCCAACGTCCTGACTTTC
-	TRBJ1-1	few	TRBV5-1	CASSLATSSEAFF	TGCGCCAGCAGCTTGGCCACGAGTTCTGAAGCTTTCTTT
-	TRBJ1-2	-	TRBV4-3	CASSQDREGIGAGYGYTF	TGCGCCAGCAGCCAAGATAGGGAAGGAATAGGGGCGGGGTATGGCTACACCTTC
TRBD2	TRBJ2-1	-	TRBV4-1	CASSQAPVSFSGSSYNEQFF	TGCGCCAGCAGCCAAGCGCCCGTAAGTTTTAGCGGGAGCTCCTACAATGAGCAGTTCTTC
TRBD1	TRBJ1-2	-	TRBV6-2/TRBV6-3	CASSYTGDGYGYTF	TGTGCCAGCAGTTATACAGGGGACGGCTATGGCTACACCTTC
-	TRBJ2-2	-	TRBV12-3/TRBV12-4	CASSSTTGELFF	TGTGCCAGCAGCAGTACCACCGGGGAGCTGTTTTTT
TRBD2	TRBJ2-7	-	TRBV6-2/TRBV6-3	CASSYSPSSGGAHEQYF	TGTGCCAGCAGTTACTCACCCTCGAGCGGGGGGGCCCACGAGCAGTACTTC
TRBD2	TRBJ2-3	-	TRBV5-4	CASSLFMSAGGDTQYF	TGTGCCAGCAGCTTGTTCATGTCAGCGGGAGGAGATACGCAGTATTTT
TRBD1	TRBJ1-1	-	TRBV7-9	CASSSGPGQAAFF	TGTGCCAGCAGCTCGGGACCGGGACAGGCGGCCTTCTTT
-	TRBJ1-2	-	TRBV4-1	CASSQDRAGWDGYTF	TGCGCCAGCAGCCAAGATAGAGCAGGGTGGGATGGCTACACCTTC
TRBD1	TRBJ1-2	-	TRBV6-1	CASSEDLTGGYGYTF	TGTGCCAGCAGTGAAGATCTGACAGGGGGATATGGCTACACCTTC
TRBD1	TRBJ1-6	few	TRBV30	CAWSSWGQGRSPLHF	TGTGCCTGGAGTTCATGGGGACAGGGGAGATCCCCCCTCCACTTT
-	TRBJ1-1	-	TRBV6-5	CASSYSGQQAFF	TGTGCCAGCAGTTACTCGGGACAACAAGCTTTCTTT
TRBD1	TRBJ1-6	once	TRBV2	CASRDRGPDNSPLHF	TGTGCCAGCAGGGACAGGGGGCCTGATAATTCACCCCTCCACTTT
TRBD2	TRBJ2-3	-	TRBV3-1/TRBV3-2	CASRRASGRAGTQYF	TGTGCCAGCAGACGGGCTAGCGGGAGGGCGGGTACGCAGTATTTT
TRBD2	TRBJ2-1	-	TRBV7-2	CASSFRLAGGTSYNEQFF	TGTGCCAGCAGCTTCCGGCTAGCGGGGGGGACCTCCTACAATGAGCAGTTCTTC
-	TRBJ2-7	-	TRBV2	CASRRTGYAEQYF	TGTGCCAGCAGGCGAACAGGGTACGCCGAGCAGTACTTC
-	TRBJ1-1	-	TRBV5-4	CASSLDGEGIVAFF	TGTGCCAGCAGCTTGGATGGTGAGGGAATTGTAGCTTTCTTT
-	TRBJ1-1	-	TRBV19	CASRSTGYIEAFF	TGTGCCAGTAGATCTACAGGGTACATCGAAGCTTTCTTT
TRBD2	TRBJ2-3	-	TRBV4-3	CASSQGASGSQPNTQYF	TGCGCCAGCAGCCAAGGGGCTAGCGGGAGCCAACCTAATACGCAGTATTTT
-	TRBJ1-1	-	TRBV5-6	CASSRDFRTTEAFF	TGTGCCAGCAGTCGGGACTTCCGGACCACTGAAGCTTTCTTT
TRBD2	TRBJ2-5	-	TRBV6-6	CASSPLAGGSEQETQYF	TGTGCCAGCAGTCCACTAGCGGGAGGGAGTGAACAAGAGACCCAGTACTTC
-	TRBJ2-3	-	TRBV10-2	CASSDGGVSDTQYF	TGCGCCAGCAGTGACGGGGGAGTATCAGATACGCAGTATTTT
-	TRBJ1-3	few	TRBV18	CASSPIPRQGRGAGNTIYF	TGTGCCAGCTCACCAATTCCACGTCAGGGCCGTGGGGCTGGAAACACCATATATTTT
TRBD1	TRBJ1-1	-	TRBV5-1	CASSNTGGGEAFF	TGCGCCAGCAGCAACACAGGGGGCGGTGAAGCTTTCTTT